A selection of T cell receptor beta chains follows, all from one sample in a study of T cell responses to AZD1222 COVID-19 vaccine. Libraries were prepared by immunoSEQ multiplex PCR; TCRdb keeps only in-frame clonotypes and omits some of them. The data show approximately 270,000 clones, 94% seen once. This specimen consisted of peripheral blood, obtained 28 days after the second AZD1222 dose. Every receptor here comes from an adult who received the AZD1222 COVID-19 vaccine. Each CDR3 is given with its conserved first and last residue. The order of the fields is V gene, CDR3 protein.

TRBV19,CATKGAPYSNQPQHF
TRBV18,CASSPQAAISSYEQYF
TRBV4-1,CASSQESRVGAQHF
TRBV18,CASSPPGPMNTEAFF
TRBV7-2,CASSLAAVRGEQFF
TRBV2,CASLGASNQPQHF
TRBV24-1,CATSGEGWETDTQYF
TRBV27,CASSWGSGSNEQYF
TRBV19,CASSIVAGNNEQFF
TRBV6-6,CASILSGASYEQYF
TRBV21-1,CASTNSREPSTDTQYF
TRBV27,CASSLGGLNTEAFF
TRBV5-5,CASSSGTAEAYEQYF
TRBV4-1,CASSQAPNTEAFF
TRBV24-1,CATSVSEFYGYTF
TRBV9,CASSVGNSPAYEQYF
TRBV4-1,CASSPGQGTYEQYF
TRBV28,CASSRRRNTEAFF
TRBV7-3,CASSRDRDQPQHF
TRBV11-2,CASSAQLSSGLRGSPLHF
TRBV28,CASSQPDTPNTEAFF
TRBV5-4,CASSPPSRTGEGYTF
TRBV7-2,CASSLGEGLAEDTQYF
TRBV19,CASSIGNRGPYEQYF
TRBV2,CASSVDRVDQPQHF
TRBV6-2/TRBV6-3,CASSYPRDRKNTEAFF
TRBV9,CASSASTGTANYGYTF
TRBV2,CASSEVIGGAFEQYF
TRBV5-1,CASSLQGEVYEQYF
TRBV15,CATSSRRGTSITNEKLFF
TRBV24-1,CATSDPGTGRPYEQYF
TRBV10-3,CAISESSLGSYNEQFF